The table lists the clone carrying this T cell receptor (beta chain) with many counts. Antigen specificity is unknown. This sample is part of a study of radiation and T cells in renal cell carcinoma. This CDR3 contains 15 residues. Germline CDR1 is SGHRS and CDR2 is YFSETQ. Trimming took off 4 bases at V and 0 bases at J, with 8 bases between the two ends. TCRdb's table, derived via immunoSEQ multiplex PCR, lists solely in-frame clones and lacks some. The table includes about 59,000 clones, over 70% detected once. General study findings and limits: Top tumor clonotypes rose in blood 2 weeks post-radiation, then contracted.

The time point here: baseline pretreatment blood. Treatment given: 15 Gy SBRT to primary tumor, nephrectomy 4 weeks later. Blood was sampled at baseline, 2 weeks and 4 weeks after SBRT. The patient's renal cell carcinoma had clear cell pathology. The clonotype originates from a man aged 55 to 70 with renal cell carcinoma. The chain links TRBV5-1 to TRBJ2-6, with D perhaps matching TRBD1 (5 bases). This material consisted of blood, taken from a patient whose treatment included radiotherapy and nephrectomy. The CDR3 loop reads CASSPDSSGANVLTF. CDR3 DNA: TGCGCCAGCAGCCCTGACAGCTCTGGGGCCAACGTCCTGACTTTC.